This T cell receptor beta chain was found in a study of monozygotic twins with inflammatory bowel disease. The UMIs contained a 6-nucleotide sample barcode. They were added by template switching during cDNA synthesis. TCRdb reprocessed the 5' RACE reads and reports one entry per CDR3 protein, with no DNA. The sample table includes over 90,000 distinct CDR3 sequences. CDR3 length equals 16 residues. Germline CDR1 LGHNA, CDR2 YSLEER. Points on this clonotype: Its antigen is not known.

General study findings and limits: Clonotype sharing was lower in IBD patients than healthy twins, most markedly with disease activity.

Researchers isolated total RNA from whole blood without sorting T cells. The receptor was isolated from a human donor with ulcerative colitis or Crohn's disease, or a healthy co-twin of an affected twin (not recorded which). The chain employs TRBV4-3 and TRBJ2-3; the D call from TCRdb, TRBD1, cannot be confirmed without DNA. Source material: blood. The CDR3 sequence: CASSQRTGGNTDTQYF.